This T cell receptor beta chain was sequenced during a study of blood T cells in healthy people across ages. It was with a sample-barcoded 5' primer and a J-beta primer mix that a second PCR of roughly 6 to 12 cycles was run. TCRdb called the 5' RACE reads again in MiXCR, with one record for every CDR3 protein. The sample shows roughly 800,000 distinct CDR3 sequences, roughly 25% of them seen only once. At least ten counts were recorded for this clonotype. The germline V gene has CDR1 MGHRA and CDR2 YSYEKL. The ends were cut back, 0 bases at V and 0 bases at J, with 7 bases in the middle. This CDR3 region has 15 residues. This sample was shared with a second study, whose subject was T cells of mothers and their children.

The genes are TRBV4-1 and TRBJ2-3, with D unresolved. The sequence derives from a boy aged 5-17 years in good health. Sample: blood. The DNA of the CDR3 is TGCGCCAGCAGCCAAGATCCTGCTAGCACAGATACGCAGTATTTT. Its translation: CASSQDPASTDTQYF.